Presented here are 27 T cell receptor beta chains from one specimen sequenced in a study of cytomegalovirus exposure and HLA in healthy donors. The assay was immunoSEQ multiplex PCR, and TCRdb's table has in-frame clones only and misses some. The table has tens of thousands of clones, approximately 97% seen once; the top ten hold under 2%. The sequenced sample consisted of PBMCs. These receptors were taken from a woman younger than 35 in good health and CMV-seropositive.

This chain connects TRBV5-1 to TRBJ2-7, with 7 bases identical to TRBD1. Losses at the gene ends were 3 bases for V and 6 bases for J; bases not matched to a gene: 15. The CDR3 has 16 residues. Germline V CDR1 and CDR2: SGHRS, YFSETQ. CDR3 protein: CASSSPGQGVFSEQYF. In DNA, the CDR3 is TGCGCCAGCAGCTCGCCCGGGCAGGGGGTTTTTAGCGAGCAGTACTTC.

Here the CDR3 DNA reads TGTGCCAGCACCTCCCTAGCGGGGATGACCCCTGGCACAGATACGCAGTATTTT. This translates into CASTSLAGMTPGTDTQYF. The chain couples TRBV2 to TRBJ2-3; 9 bases map to TRBD2. Trimming at V came to 7 bases and at J to 1 base, leaving 15 bases not matched to a gene. The CDR3 extends over 18 amino acids. CDR1 and CDR2 (germline): SNHLY, FYNNEI.

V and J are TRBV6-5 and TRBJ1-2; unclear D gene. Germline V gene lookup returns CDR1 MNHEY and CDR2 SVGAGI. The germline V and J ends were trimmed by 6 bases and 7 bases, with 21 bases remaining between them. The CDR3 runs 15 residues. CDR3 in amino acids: CASSVASPSRSGYTF. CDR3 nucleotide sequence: TGTGCCAGCAGCGTCGCGAGCCCGTCTAGGAGTGGCTACACCTTC.

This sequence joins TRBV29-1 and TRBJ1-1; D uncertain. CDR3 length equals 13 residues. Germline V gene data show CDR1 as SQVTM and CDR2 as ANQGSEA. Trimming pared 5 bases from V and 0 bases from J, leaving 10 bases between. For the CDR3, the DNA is TGCAGCGTTCTCCCCGTTATGAACACTGAAGCTTTCTTT. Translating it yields CSVLPVMNTEAFF.

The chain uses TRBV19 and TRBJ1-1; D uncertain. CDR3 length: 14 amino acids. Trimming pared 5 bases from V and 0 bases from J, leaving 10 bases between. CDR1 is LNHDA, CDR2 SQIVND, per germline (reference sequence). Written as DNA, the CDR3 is TGTGCCAGTAGTCCGTTCGGGGTGAACACTGAAGCTTTCTTT. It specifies CASSPFGVNTEAFF.

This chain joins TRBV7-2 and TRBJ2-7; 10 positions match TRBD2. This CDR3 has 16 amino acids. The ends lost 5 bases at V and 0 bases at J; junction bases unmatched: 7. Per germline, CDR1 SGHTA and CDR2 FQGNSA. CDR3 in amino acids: CASSPGLAALSYEQYF. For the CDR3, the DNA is TGTGCCAGCAGCCCAGGACTAGCGGCCCTCTCCTACGAGCAGTACTTC.

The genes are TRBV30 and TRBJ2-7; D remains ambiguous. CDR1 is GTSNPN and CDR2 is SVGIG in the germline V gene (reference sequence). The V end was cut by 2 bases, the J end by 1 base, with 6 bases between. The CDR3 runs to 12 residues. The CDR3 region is CAWSYGSYEQYF. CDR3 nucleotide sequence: TGTGCCTGGAGTTACGGTTCCTACGAGCAGTACTTC.

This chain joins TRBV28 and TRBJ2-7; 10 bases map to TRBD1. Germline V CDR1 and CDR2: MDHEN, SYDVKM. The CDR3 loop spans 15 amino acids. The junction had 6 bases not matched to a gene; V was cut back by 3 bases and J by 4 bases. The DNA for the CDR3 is TGTGCCAGCAGTTTTCTAGGGACAGGGGATTACGAGCAGTACTTC. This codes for CASSFLGTGDYEQYF.

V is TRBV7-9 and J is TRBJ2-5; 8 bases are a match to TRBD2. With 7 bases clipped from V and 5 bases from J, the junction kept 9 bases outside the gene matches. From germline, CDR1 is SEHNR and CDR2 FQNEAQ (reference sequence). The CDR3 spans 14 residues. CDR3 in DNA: TGTGCCAGCACCCTCCTAGCGGGTATGGAGACCCAGTACTTC. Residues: CASTLLAGMETQYF.

In DNA, the CDR3 is TGTGCCAGCAGCGTGGGGGGGGCGCCCAGTCAGCCCCAGCATTTT. Encoded protein: CASSVGGAPSQPQHF. The chain is built from TRBV9 and TRBJ1-5, with D possibly matching TRBD1 (6 bases). Per the germline V gene, CDR1 is SGDLS and CDR2 is YYNGEE. The CDR3 has 15 amino acids. Trimming removed 2 bases at V and 6 bases at J, with 15 bases between.

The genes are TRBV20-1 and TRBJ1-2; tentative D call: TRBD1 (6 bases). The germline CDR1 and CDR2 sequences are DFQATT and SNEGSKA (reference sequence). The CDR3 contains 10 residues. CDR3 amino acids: CRADSYGYTF. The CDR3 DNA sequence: TGCAGAGCGGACAGCTATGGCTACACCTTC.

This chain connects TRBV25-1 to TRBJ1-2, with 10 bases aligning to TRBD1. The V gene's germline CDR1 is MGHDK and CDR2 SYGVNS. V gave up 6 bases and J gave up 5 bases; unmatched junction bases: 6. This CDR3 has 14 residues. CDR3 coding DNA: TGTGCCAGCAGCCCTGGGGGACAGGGGTATGGCTACACCTTC. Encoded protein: CASSPGGQGYGYTF.

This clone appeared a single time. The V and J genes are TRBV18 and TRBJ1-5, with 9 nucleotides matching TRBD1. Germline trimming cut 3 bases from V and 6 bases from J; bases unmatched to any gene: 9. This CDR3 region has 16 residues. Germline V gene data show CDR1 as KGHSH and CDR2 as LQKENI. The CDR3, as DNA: TGTGCCAGCTCACCCACAGGGGGCCCTGCAAGTCAGCCCCAGCATTTT. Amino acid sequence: CASSPTGGPASQPQHF. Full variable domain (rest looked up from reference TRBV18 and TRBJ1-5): NAGVMQNPRHLVRRRGQEARLRCSPMKGHSHVYWYRQLPEEGLKFMVYLQKENIIDESGMPKERFSAEFPKEGPSILRIQQVVRGDSAAYFCASSPTGGPASQPQHFGDGTRLSIL.

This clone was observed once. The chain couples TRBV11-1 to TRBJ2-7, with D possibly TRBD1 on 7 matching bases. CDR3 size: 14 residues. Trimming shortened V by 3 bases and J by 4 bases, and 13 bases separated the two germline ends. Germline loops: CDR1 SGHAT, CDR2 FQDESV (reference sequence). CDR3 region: CASSFEAGGYEQYF. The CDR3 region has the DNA TGTGCCAGCAGCTTCGAGGCAGGGGGGTACGAGCAGTACTTC.

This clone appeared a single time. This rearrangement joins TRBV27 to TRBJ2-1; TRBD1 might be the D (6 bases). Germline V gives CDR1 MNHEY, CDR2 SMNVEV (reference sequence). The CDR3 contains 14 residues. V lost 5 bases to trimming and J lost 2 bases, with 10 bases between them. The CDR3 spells CASSPQGTYNEQFF. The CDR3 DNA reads TGTGCCAGCAGTCCGCAGGGGACCTACAATGAGCAGTTCTTC.

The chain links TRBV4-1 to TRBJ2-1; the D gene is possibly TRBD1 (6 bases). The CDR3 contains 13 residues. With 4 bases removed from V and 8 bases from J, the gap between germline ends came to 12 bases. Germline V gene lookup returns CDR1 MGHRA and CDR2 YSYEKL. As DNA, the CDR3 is TGCGCCAGCAGCCGAGGTGGGGGCGATGAGCAGTTCTTC. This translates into CASSRGGGDEQFF.

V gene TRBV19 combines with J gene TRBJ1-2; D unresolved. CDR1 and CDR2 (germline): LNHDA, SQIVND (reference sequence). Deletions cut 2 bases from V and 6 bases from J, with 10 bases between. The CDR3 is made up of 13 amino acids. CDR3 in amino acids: CASSIMTQDGYTF. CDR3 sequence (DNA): TGTGCCAGTAGTATAATGACTCAAGATGGCTACACCTTC.

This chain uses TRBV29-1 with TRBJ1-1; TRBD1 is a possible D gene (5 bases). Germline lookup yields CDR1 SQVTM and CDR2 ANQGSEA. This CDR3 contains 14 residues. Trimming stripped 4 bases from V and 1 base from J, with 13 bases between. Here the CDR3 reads CSVGETGQNTEAFF. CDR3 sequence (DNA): TGCAGCGTTGGGGAAACAGGTCAGAACACTGAAGCTTTCTTT.

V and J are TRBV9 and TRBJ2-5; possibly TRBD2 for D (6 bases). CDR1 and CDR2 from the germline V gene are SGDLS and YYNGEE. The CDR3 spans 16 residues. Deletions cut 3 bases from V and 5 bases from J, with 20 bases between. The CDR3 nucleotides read TGTGCCAGCAGCGCGCATCTAGCGTCTTCGGATGAGACCCAGTACTTC. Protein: CASSAHLASSDETQYF.

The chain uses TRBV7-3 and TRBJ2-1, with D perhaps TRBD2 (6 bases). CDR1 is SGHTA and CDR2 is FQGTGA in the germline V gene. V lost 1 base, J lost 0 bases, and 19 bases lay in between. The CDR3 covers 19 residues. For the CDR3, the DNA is TGTGCCAGCAGCTTAATATGGGGCGGGAACTTTAGCTCCTACAATGAGCAGTTCTTC. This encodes CASSLIWGGNFSSYNEQFF.

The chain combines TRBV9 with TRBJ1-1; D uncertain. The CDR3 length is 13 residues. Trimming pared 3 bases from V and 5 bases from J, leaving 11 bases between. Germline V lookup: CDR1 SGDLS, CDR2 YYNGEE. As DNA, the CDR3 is TGTGCCAGCAGCGGCGAAGGAGGGACTGAAGCTTTCTTT. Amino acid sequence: CASSGEGGTEAFF.

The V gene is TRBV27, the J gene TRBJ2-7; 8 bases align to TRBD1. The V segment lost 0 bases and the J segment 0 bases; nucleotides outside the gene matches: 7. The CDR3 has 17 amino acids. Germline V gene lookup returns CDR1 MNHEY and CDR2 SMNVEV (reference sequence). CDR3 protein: CASSLSGGQESSYEQYF. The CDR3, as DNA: TGTGCCAGCAGTTTATCGGGGGGACAGGAAAGCTCCTACGAGCAGTACTTC.

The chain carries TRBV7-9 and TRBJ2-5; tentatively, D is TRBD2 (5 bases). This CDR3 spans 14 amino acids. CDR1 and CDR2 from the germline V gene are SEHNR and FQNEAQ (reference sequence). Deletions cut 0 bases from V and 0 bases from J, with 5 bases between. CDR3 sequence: CASSLARDQETQYF. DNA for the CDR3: TGTGCCAGCAGCTTAGCGCGGGACCAAGAGACCCAGTACTTC.

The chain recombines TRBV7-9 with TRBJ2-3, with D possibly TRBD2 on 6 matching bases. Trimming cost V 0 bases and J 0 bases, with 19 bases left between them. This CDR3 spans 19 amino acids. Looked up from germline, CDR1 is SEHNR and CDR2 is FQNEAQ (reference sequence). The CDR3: CASSLAFGFLGGSTDTQYF. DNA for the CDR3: TGTGCCAGCAGCTTAGCGTTTGGGTTCCTCGGAGGGAGCACAGATACGCAGTATTTT.

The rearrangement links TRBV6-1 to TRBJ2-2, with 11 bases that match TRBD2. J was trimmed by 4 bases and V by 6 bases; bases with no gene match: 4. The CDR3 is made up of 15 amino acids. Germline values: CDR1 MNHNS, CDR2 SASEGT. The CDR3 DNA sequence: TGTGCCAGCAGGGCCGGGACTAGCGGCACCGGGGAGCTGTTTTTT. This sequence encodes CASRAGTSGTGELFF.

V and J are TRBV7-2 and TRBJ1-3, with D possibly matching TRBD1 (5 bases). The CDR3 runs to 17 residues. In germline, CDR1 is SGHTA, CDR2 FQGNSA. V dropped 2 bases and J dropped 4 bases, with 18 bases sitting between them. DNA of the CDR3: TGTGCCAGCAGCTTACGGAGGGGAGAAGTCAGCGGAAACACCATATATTTT. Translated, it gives CASSLRRGEVSGNTIYF.

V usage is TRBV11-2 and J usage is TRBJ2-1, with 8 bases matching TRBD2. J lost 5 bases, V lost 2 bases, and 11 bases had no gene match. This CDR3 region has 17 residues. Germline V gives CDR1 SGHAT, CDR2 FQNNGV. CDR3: CASSLMMAGGGNNEQFF. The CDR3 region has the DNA TGTGCCAGCAGCTTAATGATGGCGGGAGGAGGCAACAATGAGCAGTTCTTC.